The rows below give T cell receptor beta chains drawn from one sample of a study of T-cell reconstitution after alpha-beta-depleted transplantation in children. Each CDR3 protein gets one entry after TCRdb re-called the PCR reads with MiXCR. The table records a few hundred thousand distinct CDR3 sequences, around 9.9% of them present only once. Material: PBMCs from the stem cell graft donor, obtained from the stem cell graft. Receptors were obtained from a human donor who donated a stem cell graft to a child with acute myeloid leukemia. The CDR3 runs from the conserved cysteine through the conserved F or W. A D gene is named only where the DNA matches it firmly. For some rows the clone size is stated as once, few or many, or as a class when expanded; others skip it.

>TRBJ1-5|few|TRBV6-1|TRBD1
CASSRGQGGEVSNQPQHF
TGTGCCAGCAGCCGGGGACAGGGGGGAGAAGTTAGCAATCAGCCCCAGCATTTT
>TRBJ2-5|.|TRBV29-1|TRBD2
CSVRRLAGGGETQYF
TGCAGCGTGCGAAGACTAGCGGGAGGCGGAGAGACCCAGTACTTC
>TRBJ1-4|few|TRBV5-1|TRBD1
CASSRQRGTASNEKLFF
TGCGCCAGCAGCCGACAACGGGGGACAGCCTCTAATGAAAAACTGTTTTTT
>TRBJ2-7|.|TRBV28|.
CASSFRLRCCEQYF
TGTGCCAGCAGCTTCAGGCTCCGTTGCTGCGAGCAGTACTTC
>TRBJ1-6|.|TRBV30|.
CAWTPGSYSPLHF
TGTGCCTGGACCCCCGGTTCCTATTCACCCCTCCACTTT
>TRBJ2-3|once|TRBV5-6|TRBD2
CASSLELAGGSTDTQYF
TGTGCCAGCAGCTTGGAGCTAGCGGGGGGAAGCACAGATACGCAGTATTTT
>TRBJ2-1|.|TRBV4-3|.
CASSRGEGEANEQFF
TGCGCCAGCAGCCGCGGGGAGGGGGAGGCGAATGAGCAGTTCTTC
>TRBJ1-5|.|TRBV7-9|.
CASSLARADSNQPQHF
TGTGCCAGCAGCTTAGCGCGGGCTGATAGCAATCAGCCCCAGCATTTT
>TRBJ2-7|few|TRBV7-2|TRBD1
CASSFKGQGASYEQYF
TGTGCCAGCAGCTTTAAGGGGCAGGGGGCCTCCTACGAGCAGTACTTC
>TRBJ2-3|.|TRBV29-1|TRBD2
CSVARGGSTDTQYF
TGCAGCGTGGCACGCGGGGGGAGCACAGATACGCAGTATTTT
>TRBJ2-5|many|TRBV6-6|.
CASSYFQRRNKETQYF
TGTGCCAGCAGTTATTTCCAGCGCAGGAACAAGGAGACCCAGTACTTC
>TRBJ2-5|few|TRBV15|TRBD2
CATSTRTSAYQETQYF
TGTGCCACCAGCACCCGGACTAGCGCCTACCAAGAGACCCAGTACTTC
>TRBJ2-5|.|TRBV18|.
CASSLQTASETQYF
TGTGCCAGCTCACTACAGACAGCCTCAGAGACCCAGTACTTC
>TRBJ2-5|few|TRBV5-6|TRBD2
CASSFRSSGKETQYF
TGTGCCAGCAGCTTTAGGTCTAGCGGTAAAGAGACCCAGTACTTC
>TRBJ2-4|few|TRBV11-2|.
CASSLGRSKNIQYF
TGTGCCAGCAGCTTAGGTCGCAGCAAAAACATTCAGTACTTC
>TRBJ2-2|.|TRBV11-1|TRBD1
CASRVQGAGELFF
TGTGCCAGCAGGGTACAGGGGGCCGGGGAGCTGTTTTTT
>TRBJ2-6|few|TRBV12-3/TRBV12-4|.
CASSQNPPGANVLTF
TGTGCCAGCAGTCAAAATCCCCCTGGGGCCAACGTCCTGACTTTC
>TRBJ1-2|few|TRBV7-2|TRBD1
CASSLRDREYGYTF
TGTGCCAGCAGCTTACGGGACAGGGAGTATGGCTACACCTTC
>TRBJ2-5|.|TRBV5-1|.
CASGGAQETQYF
TGCGCCAGCGGGGGGGCGCAGGAGACCCAGTACTTC
>TRBJ1-1|many|TRBV7-2|.
CASRGGWNTEAFF
TGTGCCAGCAGGGGAGGTTGGAACACTGAAGCTTTCTTT
>TRBJ2-5|few|TRBV9|TRBD2
CASSGPGLAGQETQYF
TGTGCCAGCAGCGGGCCGGGACTAGCGGGGCAAGAGACCCAGTACTTC